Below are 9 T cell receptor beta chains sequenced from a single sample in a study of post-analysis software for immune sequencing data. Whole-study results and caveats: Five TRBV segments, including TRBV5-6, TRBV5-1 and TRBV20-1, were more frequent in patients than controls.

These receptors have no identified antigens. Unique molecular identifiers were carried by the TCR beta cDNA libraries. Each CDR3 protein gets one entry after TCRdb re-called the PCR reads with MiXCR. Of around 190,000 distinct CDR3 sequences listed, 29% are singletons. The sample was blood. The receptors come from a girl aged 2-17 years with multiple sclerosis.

This chain's CDR3 is CASSPGWQGTQETQYF. CDR3 DNA sequence: TGCGCCAGCAGTCCTGGATGGCAGGGGACCCAAGAGACCCAGTACTTC. The chain recombines TRBV5-1 with TRBJ2-5; TRBD1 might be the D (6 bases). Trimming removed 5 bases at V and 1 base at J, with 18 bases between. The CDR3 loop spans 16 amino acids. Germline-derived CDR1 and CDR2 are SGHRS and YFSETQ.

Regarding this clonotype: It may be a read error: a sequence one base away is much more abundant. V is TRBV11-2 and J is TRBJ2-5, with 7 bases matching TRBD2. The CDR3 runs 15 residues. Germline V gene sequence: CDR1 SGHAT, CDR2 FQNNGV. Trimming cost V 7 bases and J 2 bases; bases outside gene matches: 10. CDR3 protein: CASNRAGNAQETQYF. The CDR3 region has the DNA TGTGCCAGCAACCGAGCGGGGAACGCGCAAGAGACCCAGTACTTC.

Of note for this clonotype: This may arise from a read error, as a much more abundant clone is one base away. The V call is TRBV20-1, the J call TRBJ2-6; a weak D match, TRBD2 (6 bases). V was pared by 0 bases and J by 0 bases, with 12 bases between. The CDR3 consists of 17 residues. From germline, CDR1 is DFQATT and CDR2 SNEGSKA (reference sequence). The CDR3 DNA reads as TGCAGTGCTAGAGATCTAGCGAGAGCCTCTGGGGCCAACGTCCTGACTTTC. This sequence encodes CSARDLARASGANVLTF.

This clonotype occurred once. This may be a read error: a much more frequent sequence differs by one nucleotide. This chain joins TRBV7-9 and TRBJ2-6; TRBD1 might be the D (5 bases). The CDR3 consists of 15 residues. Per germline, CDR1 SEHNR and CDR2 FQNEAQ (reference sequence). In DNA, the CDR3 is TGTGCCAGCAGCTACAGGTACTCTGGGGCCAACGTCCTGGCTTTC. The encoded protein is CASSYRYSGANVLAF.

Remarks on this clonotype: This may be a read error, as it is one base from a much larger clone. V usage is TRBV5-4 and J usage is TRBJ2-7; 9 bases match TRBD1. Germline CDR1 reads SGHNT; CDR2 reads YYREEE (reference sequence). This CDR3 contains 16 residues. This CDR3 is CASGLEGQGIPYEQYF. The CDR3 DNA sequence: TGTGCCAGCGGCTTGGAGGGACAGGGAATACCCTACGAGCAGTACTTC.

The DNA for the CDR3 is TGCAGCGTTAAAGCCAGACTAGCGGGAGGCACAGATACGCAGTATTTT. Translation gives CSVKARLAGGTDTQYF. The chain has TRBV29-1 and TRBJ2-3; 12 bases line up with TRBD2. Germline assignment: CDR1 SQVTM and CDR2 ANQGSEA. Germline trimming cut 5 bases from V and 1 base from J; bases unmatched to any gene: 7. This CDR3 has 16 amino acids.

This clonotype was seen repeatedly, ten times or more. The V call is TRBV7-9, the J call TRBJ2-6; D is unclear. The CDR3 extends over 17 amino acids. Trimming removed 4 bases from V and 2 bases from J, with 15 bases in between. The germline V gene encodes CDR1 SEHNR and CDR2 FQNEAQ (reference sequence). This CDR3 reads CASSSSPQTPGANVLTF. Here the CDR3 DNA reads TGTGCCAGCAGCTCCAGCCCCCAGACGCCTGGGGCCAACGTCCTGACTTTC.

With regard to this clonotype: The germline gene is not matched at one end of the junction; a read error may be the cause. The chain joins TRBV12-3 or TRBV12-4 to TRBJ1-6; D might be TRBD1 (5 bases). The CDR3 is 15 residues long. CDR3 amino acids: CASSFGRRGGSPPHF. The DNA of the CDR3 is TGTGCCAGCAGTTTTGGGCGGCGGGGGGGTTCACCCCCCCACTTT.

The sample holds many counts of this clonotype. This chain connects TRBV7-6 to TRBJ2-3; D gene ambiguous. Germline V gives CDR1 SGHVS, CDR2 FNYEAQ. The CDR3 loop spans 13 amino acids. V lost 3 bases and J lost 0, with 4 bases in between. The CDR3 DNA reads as TGTGCCAGCAGCTTCTATAGCACAGATACGCAGTATTTT. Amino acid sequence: CASSFYSTDTQYF. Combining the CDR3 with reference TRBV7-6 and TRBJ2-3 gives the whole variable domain GAGVSQSPRYKVTKRGQDVALRCDPISGHVSLYWYRQALGQGPEFLTYFNYEAQQDKSGLPNDRFSAERPEGSISTLTIQRTEQRDSAMYRCASSFYSTDTQYFGPGTRLTVL.